The sequence of this T cell receptor beta chain was determined in a study of graft-versus-host responses after intestinal transplantation. The overall study: All recipients were transplanted with multivisceral, liver-intestinal, or isolated intestinal grafts. The recipients all started with anti-thymocyte globulin induction and then took tacrolimus and steroids for about three years.

Germline CDR1 reads SGHTA; CDR2 reads FQGTGA. Trimming pared 5 bases from V and 4 bases from J, leaving 6 bases between. The CDR3 runs 13 residues. About this clone: Its antigen remains unidentified.

Generated by immunoSEQ multiplex PCR, the TCRdb table keeps only in-frame clones and is missing some. The sample has approximately 99,000 clones; roughly 89% are singletons. Broader study findings: High graft-versus-host to host-versus-graft clonal ratios were found in allografts of patients who had graft-donor T cell macrochimerism. The authors found GvH clones in recipient marrow, some appearing first in ileum or blood.

Here the sequenced sample was unstimulated CD4+ T cells sorted from spleen or lymph node cells, taken before transplant. This rearrangement joins TRBV7-3 to TRBJ2-6; D call uncertain. The receptor comes from a human donor who was the organ donor for an intestinal transplant. In DNA, the CDR3 is TGTGCCAGCAGCCGCGCAGGGGCCAACGTCCTGACTTTC. It encodes CASSRAGANVLTF.